This is a list of T cell receptor beta chains from one sample in a study of T cell responses to AZD1222 COVID-19 vaccine. Data came from immunoSEQ multiplex PCR; TCRdb stores just in-frame clones and leaves some out. The table includes fewer than 55,000 clones, under 85% detected once. Sequenced here: peripheral blood, sampled on day 0 of AZD1222 vaccination. The receptors shown here come from an adult in good health. Both conserved end residues are part of each CDR3. The order of the fields is J gene, V gene, clone size, D gene, CDR3 protein, CDR3 DNA. The D gene is left open where the match is weak. Clone size appears in some rows only: once, few, many, or a class for an expanded clone.

TRBJ2-5,TRBV3-1/TRBV3-2,NA,TRBD2,CASSPGTSGRSQETQYF,TGTGCCAGCAGCCCTGGGACTAGCGGGAGGTCCCAAGAGACCCAGTACTTC
TRBJ2-1,TRBV3-1/TRBV3-2,NA,NA,CASSQVGTPNEQFF,TGTGCCAGCAGCCAAGTGGGGACCCCCAATGAGCAGTTCTTC
TRBJ2-7,TRBV19,few,TRBD1,CASSTSGTGVYEQYF,TGTGCCAGTAGTACATCCGGGACAGGGGTCTACGAGCAGTACTTC
TRBJ2-1,TRBV5-1,NA,TRBD2,CASSFGLAVSSYNEQFF,TGCGCCAGCAGCTTCGGACTAGCGGTTAGCTCCTACAATGAGCAGTTCTTC
TRBJ2-3,TRBV19,NA,TRBD2,CASSTRRTSGASTDTQYF,TGTGCCAGTAGTACCCGCCGAACTAGCGGGGCTAGCACAGATACGCAGTATTTT
TRBJ2-2,TRBV12-3/TRBV12-4,NA,NA,CASSLGDAGELFF,TGTGCCAGCAGTTTAGGGGACGCCGGGGAGCTGTTTTTT
TRBJ1-5,TRBV19,NA,NA,CASSLDDGFNQPQHF,TGTGCCAGTAGTTTAGACGACGGATTCAATCAGCCCCAGCATTTT
TRBJ2-2,TRBV7-9,NA,TRBD1,CASSPRTGTFANTGELFF,TGTGCCAGCAGCCCCCGGACAGGGACCTTTGCGAACACCGGGGAGCTGTTTTTT
TRBJ2-1,TRBV28,NA,TRBD2,CASSRSHRDVAGEMGEQFF,TGTGCCAGCAGTAGAAGTCACAGGGATGTAGCGGGAGAAATGGGTGAGCAGTTCTTC
TRBJ1-2,TRBV14,NA,NA,CASSQERQFTF,TGTGCCAGCAGCCAAGAACGGCAGTTCACCTTC
TRBJ1-1,TRBV5-5,NA,NA,CASSLQGRNTEAFF,TGTGCCAGCAGCTTGCAGGGGCGGAACACTGAAGCTTTCTTT
TRBJ1-4,TRBV4-1,NA,NA,CASSTRSAEKLFF,TGCGCCAGCAGCACCCGATCGGCGGAAAAACTGTTTTTT
TRBJ2-7,TRBV27,NA,NA,CASINNYEQYF,TGTGCCAGCATTAACAACTACGAGCAGTACTTC
TRBJ1-1,TRBV5-1,NA,NA,CASSLGQPPTEAFF,TGCGCCAGCAGCTTGGGACAGCCCCCCACTGAAGCTTTCTTT
TRBJ2-5,TRBV3-1/TRBV3-2,NA,NA,CASSHQGRDGETQYF,TGTGCCAGCAGCCATCAAGGGCGGGACGGGGAGACCCAGTACTTC
TRBJ2-5,TRBV6-2/TRBV6-3,NA,TRBD1,CASSPTGNQETQYF,TGTGCCAGCAGCCCGACAGGGAACCAAGAGACCCAGTACTTC
TRBJ1-6,TRBV7-9,NA,TRBD1,CASSLDRAISPLHF,TGTGCCAGCAGCTTGGACAGGGCGATTTCACCCCTCCACTTT
TRBJ2-5,TRBV18,NA,NA,CASSPEGETQYF,TGTGCCAGCTCACCAGAGGGAGAGACCCAGTACTTC
TRBJ1-1,TRBV5-6,NA,NA,CASSLFWMNTEAFF,TGTGCCAGCAGCTTGTTCTGGATGAACACTGAAGCTTTCTTT
TRBJ1-1,TRBV19,NA,TRBD1,CASMGQLNTEAFF,TGTGCCAGTATGGGACAGTTGAACACTGAAGCTTTCTTT
TRBJ1-5,TRBV5-8,once,NA,CASSRPRASSSQPQHF,TGTGCCAGCAGCCGACCGCGGGCCTCCTCATCTCAGCCCCAGCATTTT
TRBJ2-7,TRBV7-8,NA,NA,CASSPQKTGRAYEQYF,TGTGCCAGCAGCCCTCAAAAGACAGGGAGGGCCTACGAGCAGTACTTC
TRBJ2-7,TRBV3-1/TRBV3-2,once,TRBD1,CASSLGQGDSEQYF,TGTGCCAGCAGCCTCGGACAGGGGGACTCGGAGCAGTACTTC
TRBJ1-2,TRBV28,NA,TRBD1,CASSSTGRGYTF,TGTGCCAGCAGTTCGACAGGGAGAGGCTACACCTTC
TRBJ2-3,TRBV21-1,NA,NA,CASSPSGTGIEVHTDTQYF,TGTGCCAGCAGCCCCTCCGGGACAGGGATAGAAGTGCACACTGATACGCAGTATTTT
TRBJ2-2,TRBV19,NA,TRBD1,CASSILLGQGTGELFF,TGTGCCAGTAGTATTCTGCTTGGACAGGGCACCGGGGAGCTGTTTTTT
TRBJ1-4,TRBV5-1,NA,NA,CASSLQGLNEKLFF,TGCGCCAGCAGTTTACAGGGACTTAATGAAAAACTGTTTTTT
TRBJ1-5,TRBV28,NA,NA,CASSPPVGRKLSNQPQHF,TGTGCCAGCAGTCCTCCAGTCGGGAGAAAATTGAGCAATCAGCCCCAGCATTTT
TRBJ2-7,TRBV16,NA,TRBD1,CASSSPDRGRTVGREQYF,TGTGCCAGCAGCTCCCCGGACAGGGGGCGTACCGTCGGACGCGAGCAGTACTTC
TRBJ2-6,TRBV27,few,NA,CASSPIVGANVLTF,TGTGCCAGCAGCCCTATTGTTGGGGCCAACGTCCTGACTTTC
TRBJ2-7,TRBV18,once,NA,CASSPGQTYEQYF,TGTGCCAGCTCACCAGGACAGACCTACGAGCAGTACTTC
TRBJ2-7,TRBV20-1,NA,TRBD1,CSAGGQGVTYEQYF,TGCAGTGCTGGTGGACAGGGTGTCACCTACGAGCAGTACTTC
TRBJ2-2,TRBV6-5,NA,NA,CASSPPGRGVGELFF,TGTGCCAGCAGTCCCCCAGGCAGGGGAGTCGGGGAGCTGTTTTTT
TRBJ2-1,TRBV4-3,NA,TRBD1,CASSQEIWDRSYNEQFF,TGCGCCAGCAGCCAAGAAATTTGGGACAGGTCCTACAATGAGCAGTTCTTC
TRBJ1-1,TRBV5-1,NA,TRBD1,CASRWGQGMNTEAFF,TGCGCCAGCAGATGGGGACAGGGGATGAACACTGAAGCTTTCTTT
TRBJ1-3,TRBV7-9,NA,NA,CASSPALVSGNTIYF,TGTGCCAGCAGCCCTGCCTTGGTCTCTGGAAACACCATATATTTT
TRBJ1-5,TRBV19,NA,NA,CASSYSNQPQHF,TGTGCCAGTAGCTATAGCAATCAGCCCCAGCATTTT
TRBJ1-5,TRBV5-1,NA,NA,CASSSGQNQPQHF,TGCGCCAGCAGCAGTGGACAGAATCAGCCCCAGCATTTT
TRBJ2-6,TRBV5-1,many,TRBD1,CASSLLPGQPSGANVLTF,TGCGCCAGCAGCTTACTCCCGGGACAGCCCTCTGGGGCCAACGTCCTGACTTTC
TRBJ2-1,TRBV7-9,NA,NA,CASLAFGGSYNEQFF,TGTGCCAGCCTCGCTTTCGGCGGCTCCTACAATGAGCAGTTCTTC
TRBJ1-5,TRBV24-1,NA,NA,CATSDDGNQPQHF,TGTGCCACCAGTGATGATGGGAATCAGCCCCAGCATTTT
TRBJ1-3,TRBV3-1/TRBV3-2,many,NA,CASSQAGNTIYF,TGTGCCAGCAGCCAAGCAGGAAACACCATATATTTT